The entry that follows covers one T cell receptor beta chain sequence. Profiled with immunoSEQ multiplex PCR; TCRdb holds only in-frame clones, not every one. The sample shows over a million clones, about 75% of them seen only once. This entry is derived from a study of shared clonotypes between healthy human individuals. The V end lost 1 base, the J end lost 1 base, and 8 bases lay between the germline ends. This CDR3 spans 14 amino acids. Looked up from germline, CDR1 is LGHNA and CDR2 is YNFKEQ. The specimen was memory CD4+ T cells sorted from blood. Subset meaning: CD45RA-negative fraction. This TCR came from a man younger than 35 in good health. The chain combines TRBV4-2 with TRBJ2-7, with a tentative D call TRBD2 (5 bases). The CDR3 here is CASSQVDFSYEQYF. The CDR3 DNA is TGTGCCAGCAGCCAAGTGGACTTTTCCTACGAGCAGTACTTC.